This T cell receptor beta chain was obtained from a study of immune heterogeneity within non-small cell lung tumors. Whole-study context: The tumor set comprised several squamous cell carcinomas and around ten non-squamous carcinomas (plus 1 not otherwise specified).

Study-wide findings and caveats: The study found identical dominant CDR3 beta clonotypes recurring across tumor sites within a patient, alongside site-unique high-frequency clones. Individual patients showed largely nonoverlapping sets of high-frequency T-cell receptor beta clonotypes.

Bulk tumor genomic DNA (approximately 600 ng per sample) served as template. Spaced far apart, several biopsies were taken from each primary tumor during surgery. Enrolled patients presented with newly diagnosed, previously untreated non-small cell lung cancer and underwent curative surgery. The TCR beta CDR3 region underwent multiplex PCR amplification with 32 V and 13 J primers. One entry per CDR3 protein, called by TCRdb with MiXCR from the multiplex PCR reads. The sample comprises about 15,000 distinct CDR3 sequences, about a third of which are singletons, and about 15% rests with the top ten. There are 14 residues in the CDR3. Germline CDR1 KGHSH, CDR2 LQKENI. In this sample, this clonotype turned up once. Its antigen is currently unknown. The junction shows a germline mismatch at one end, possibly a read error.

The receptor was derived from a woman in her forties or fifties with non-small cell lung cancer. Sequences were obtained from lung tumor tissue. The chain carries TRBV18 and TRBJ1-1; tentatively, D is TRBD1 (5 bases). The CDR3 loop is CAISPHAGSTEALF. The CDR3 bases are TGTGCCATCTCACCACATGCAGGGTCCACTGAAGCTCTCTTT.